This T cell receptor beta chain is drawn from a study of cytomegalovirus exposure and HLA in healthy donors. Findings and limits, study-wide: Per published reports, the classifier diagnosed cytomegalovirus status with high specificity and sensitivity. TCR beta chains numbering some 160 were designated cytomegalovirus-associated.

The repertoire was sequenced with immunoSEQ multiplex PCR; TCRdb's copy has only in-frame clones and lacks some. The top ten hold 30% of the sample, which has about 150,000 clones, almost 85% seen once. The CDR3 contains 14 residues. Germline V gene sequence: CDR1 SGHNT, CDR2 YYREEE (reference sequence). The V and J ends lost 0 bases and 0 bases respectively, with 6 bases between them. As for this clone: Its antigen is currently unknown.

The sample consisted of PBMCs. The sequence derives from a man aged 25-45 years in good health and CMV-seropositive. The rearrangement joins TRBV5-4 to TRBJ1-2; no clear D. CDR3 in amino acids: CASSLVNPNYGYTF. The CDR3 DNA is TGTGCCAGCAGCTTGGTTAATCCTAACTATGGCTACACCTTC.